This TCR beta chain is drawn from a study of shared clonotypes between healthy human individuals. Study context: Researchers assigned three CD4 naive, three CD4 memory, two CD8 naive and one CD8 memory plate to each donor.

Germline values: CDR1 SGHTA, CDR2 FQGNSA. The CDR3 totals 14 residues. Germline trimming cut 3 bases from V and 1 base from J; bases unmatched to any gene: 2. For this clone: Its cognate antigen is unknown.

Using approximately 200 ng DNA, tens of thousands of T cell genomes, the sorted-subset replicate PCRs were run. Clones were sequenced by immunoSEQ multiplex PCR, and TCRdb holds only the in-frame ones, with some missing. The sample has about 1.1 million clones, approximately 77% seen once. Study-level findings and limits: Read depth was anticipated to influence clonotype sharing among donors. In several donors, about 5% of naive CD4 clonotypes appeared in common.

The source of this sequence is a man aged 18 to 30 in good health. Some clones in this sample may be carry-over from other donors' samples. The sample consisted of memory CD4+ T cells from PBMCs. Specified subset: CD45RA-negative fraction. The gene calls are TRBV7-2 and TRBJ2-5; 7 bases are shared with TRBD2. CDR3 amino acids: CASSFSSGQETQYF. The CDR3 bases are TGTGCCAGCAGCTTTTCTAGCGGCCAAGAGACCCAGTACTTC.